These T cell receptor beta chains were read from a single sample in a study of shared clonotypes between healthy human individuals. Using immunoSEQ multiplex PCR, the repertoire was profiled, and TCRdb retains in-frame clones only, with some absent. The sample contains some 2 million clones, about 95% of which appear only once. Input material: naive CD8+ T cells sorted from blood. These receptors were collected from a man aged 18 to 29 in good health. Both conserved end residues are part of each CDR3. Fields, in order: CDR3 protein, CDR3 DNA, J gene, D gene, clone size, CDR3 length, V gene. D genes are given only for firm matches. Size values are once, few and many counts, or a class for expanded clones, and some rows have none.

CASSYTQGESGELFF | TGTGCCAGCAGTTACACACAGGGGGAGTCCGGGGAGCTGTTTTTT | TRBJ2-2 | TRBD1 | NA | 15 | TRBV28
CASGDRDGYTF | TGTGCCAGCGGAGACAGGGATGGCTACACCTTC | TRBJ1-2 | TRBD1 | NA | 11 | TRBV7-8
CAITSEGQGAYNEQFF | TGTGCCATCACCTCAGAGGGACAGGGGGCTTACAATGAGCAGTTCTTC | TRBJ2-1 | TRBD1 | NA | 16 | TRBV10-3
CASSLPSGGEAFF | TGTGCCAGCAGCTTGCCATCGGGCGGTGAAGCTTTCTTT | TRBJ1-1 | NA | NA | 13 | TRBV7-8
CASSLGISYEQYF | TGTGCCAGCAGCTTGGGAATCTCCTACGAGCAGTACTTC | TRBJ2-7 | NA | NA | 13 | TRBV5-6
CASRGTGEDTEAFF | TGTGCCAGCAGGGGGACAGGGGAGGACACTGAAGCTTTCTTT | TRBJ1-1 | TRBD1 | NA | 14 | TRBV13
CASSLDQGGPYSNQPQHF | TGTGCCAGCAGCTTAGACCAGGGGGGCCCTTATAGCAATCAGCCCCAGCATTTT | TRBJ1-5 | TRBD1 | NA | 18 | TRBV7-9
CASSSRQGPYNEQFF | TGTGCCAGCAGTTCCCGACAGGGCCCCTACAATGAGCAGTTCTTC | TRBJ2-1 | TRBD1 | NA | 15 | TRBV27
CASSLSQGATDTQYF | TGTGCCAGCAGTTTATCGCAGGGGGCAACAGATACGCAGTATTTT | TRBJ2-3 | TRBD1 | NA | 15 | TRBV27
CASSRLGTDSEAFF | TGTGCCAGCAGCCGCCTAGGGACGGACAGTGAAGCTTTCTTT | TRBJ1-1 | NA | once | 14 | TRBV4-2
CASSTTSGGLNEQFF | TGTGCCAGCAGCACGACTAGCGGGGGACTCAATGAGCAGTTCTTC | TRBJ2-1 | TRBD2 | NA | 15 | TRBV7-9
CTSSQRRGLGQDEQYF | TGCACCAGCAGCCAGCGGCGGGGGTTAGGGCAGGACGAGCAGTACTTC | TRBJ2-7 | NA | NA | 16 | TRBV1
CASSLTGTGGAETQYF | TGTGCCAGCAGTCTAACCGGGACAGGGGGCGCGGAGACCCAGTACTTC | TRBJ2-5 | TRBD1 | NA | 16 | TRBV2
CASSQSGGLAGELFF | TGTGCTAGCAGTCAAAGCGGGGGCCTGGCCGGGGAGCTGTTTTTT | TRBJ2-2 | TRBD2 | NA | 15 | TRBV7-7
CASSGNYLSSEQYF | TGTGCCAGCAGTGGGAACTATCTGTCCTCCGAGCAGTACTTC | TRBJ2-7 | NA | NA | 14 | TRBV2
CASSLGLAAVNEQFF | TGCGCCAGCAGCCTTGGACTAGCGGCCGTTAATGAGCAGTTCTTC | TRBJ2-1 | TRBD2 | NA | 15 | TRBV4-3
CASSPPGQGYYEQYF | TGTGCCAGCAGCCCTCCGGGACAGGGTTACTACGAGCAGTACTTC | TRBJ2-7 | TRBD1 | NA | 15 | TRBV7-9
CASSLEGAGGLSDTQYF | TGTGCCAGCAGCTTAGAGGGAGCAGGGGGCCTCTCAGATACGCAGTATTTT | TRBJ2-3 | TRBD1 | NA | 17 | TRBV7-8
CASSLFEGYEQYF | TGTGCCAGCAGCTTGTTCGAAGGCTACGAGCAGTACTTC | TRBJ2-7 | NA | NA | 13 | TRBV5-6
CASSLGSSFSYEQYF | TGTGCCAGCAGCTTAGGAAGTAGTTTTTCCTACGAGCAGTACTTC | TRBJ2-7 | NA | NA | 15 | TRBV11-2
CASCLGTSPLNEQFF | TGTGCCAGCTGTCTCGGGACTAGCCCTCTGAATGAGCAGTTCTTC | TRBJ2-1 | TRBD2 | NA | 15 | TRBV2
CASSQGRGLVDTQYF | TGCGCCAGCAGCCAAGGCCGCGGACTAGTGGATACGCAGTATTTT | TRBJ2-3 | TRBD2 | once | 15 | TRBV4-3
CASINLSGEQFF | TGTGCCAGCATCAATTTGAGCGGTGAGCAGTTCTTC | TRBJ2-1 | NA | NA | 12 | TRBV6-5
CASSLMADSLSLTNTGELFF | TGTGCCAGCAGCCTAATGGCGGACAGCCTGTCCTTAACGAACACCGGGGAGCTGTTTTTT | TRBJ2-2 | NA | NA | 20 | TRBV13
CASSQDQTGGKGNEQFF | TGCGCCAGCAGCCAAGATCAGACAGGGGGCAAGGGGAATGAGCAGTTCTTC | TRBJ2-1 | TRBD1 | NA | 17 | TRBV4-3
CASSSAGFSYEQYF | TGTGCCAGCAGCTCCGCCGGCTTTTCCTACGAGCAGTACTTC | TRBJ2-7 | NA | NA | 14 | TRBV7-2
CASSEQGSNQPQHF | TGTGCCAGCAGTGAACAGGGGAGCAATCAGCCCCAGCATTTT | TRBJ1-5 | NA | NA | 14 | TRBV2
CASSYQIENTGELFF | TGTGCCAGCAGTTACCAAATCGAGAACACCGGGGAGCTGTTTTTT | TRBJ2-2 | NA | NA | 15 | TRBV27